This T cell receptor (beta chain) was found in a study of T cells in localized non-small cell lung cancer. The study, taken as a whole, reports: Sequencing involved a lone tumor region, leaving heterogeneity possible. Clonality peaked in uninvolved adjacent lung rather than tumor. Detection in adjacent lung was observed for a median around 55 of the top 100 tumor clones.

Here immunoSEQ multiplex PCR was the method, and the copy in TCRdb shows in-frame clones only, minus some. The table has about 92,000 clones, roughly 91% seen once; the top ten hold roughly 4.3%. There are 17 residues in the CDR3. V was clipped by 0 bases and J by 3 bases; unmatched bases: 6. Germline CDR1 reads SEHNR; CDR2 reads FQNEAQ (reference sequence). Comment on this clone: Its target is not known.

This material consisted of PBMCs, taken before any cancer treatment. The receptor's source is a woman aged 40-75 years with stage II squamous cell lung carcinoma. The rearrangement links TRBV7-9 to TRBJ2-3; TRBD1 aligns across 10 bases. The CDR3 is CASSLARGQGRTDTQYF. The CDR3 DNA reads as TGTGCCAGCAGCTTAGCCAGGGGACAGGGGAGAACAGATACGCAGTATTTT. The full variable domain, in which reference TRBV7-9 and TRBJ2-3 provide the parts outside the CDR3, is DTGVSQNPRHKITKRGQNVTFRCDPISEHNRLYWYRQTLGQGPEFLTYFQNEAQLEKSRLLSDRFSAERPKGSFSTLEIQRTEQGDSAMYLCASSLARGQGRTDTQYFGPGTRLTVL.